These 25 T cell receptor beta chains were sequenced from one sample in a study of response to subunit inactivated influenza vaccine. MiXCR, applied by TCRdb to the RT-PCR reads, yields one record per CDR3 protein. The table lists 450,000 to 600,000 distinct CDR3 sequences, approximately 7.6% of them singletons. Material: PBMCs from blood, obtained around 25 months after vaccination. The receptors shown here come from a man aged 45 to 70 who received an inactivated influenza vaccine.

At least ten counts were recorded for this clonotype. The V call is TRBV7-2, the J call TRBJ2-3; no clear D. The CDR3 has 13 amino acids. Germline-derived CDR1 and CDR2 are SGHTA and FQGNSA. Trimming pared 4 bases from V and 2 bases from J, leaving 7 bases between. Written as DNA, the CDR3 is TGTGCCAGCAGCTCGGATCCCACAGATACGCAGTATTTT. Protein: CASSSDPTDTQYF.

This clonotype was seen many times. CDR3 residues: CASSNSGKSETQYF. The DNA for the CDR3 is TGTGCCAGCAGCAACTCCGGGAAGTCCGAGACCCAGTACTTC. V gene TRBV7-2 combines with J gene TRBJ2-5; TRBD2 might be the D (5 bases). Trimming removed 5 bases from V and 5 bases from J, with 15 bases in between. Germline V CDR1 and CDR2: SGHTA, FQGNSA. CDR3 length: 14 amino acids. Complete variable domain (other parts from reference TRBV7-2 and TRBJ2-5): GAGVSQSPSNKVTEKGKDVELRCDPISGHTALYWYRQSLGQGLEFLIYFQGNSAPDKSGLPSDRFSAERTGGSVSTLTIQRTQQEDSAVYLCASSNSGKSETQYFGPGTRLLVL.

This clonotype was seen a few times. The J gene is TRBJ2-1, the V gene TRBV4-1, with 8 bases that match TRBD2. V was pared by 1 base and J by 6 bases, with 5 bases of the junction left unmatched. The length of the CDR3 is 15 residues. Per the germline V gene, CDR1 is MGHRA and CDR2 is YSYEKL. The CDR3 is CASSQAWTSSNEQFF. CDR3 coding DNA: TGCGCCAGCAGCCAAGCTTGGACTAGCAGCAATGAGCAGTTCTTC.

This clonotype was counted many times. The chain is built from TRBV7-6 and TRBJ2-7; the match to TRBD2 covers 8 bases. V was pared by 5 bases and J by 1 base, with 7 bases of the junction left unmatched. Germline CDR1 and CDR2: SGHVS and FNYEAQ. CDR3 size: 15 residues. DNA of the CDR3: TGTGCCAGCAGCGGAAGCGGGAGTAAATCCTACGAGCAGTACTTC. This translates into CASSGSGSKSYEQYF.

This clonotype came up a few times. The genes are TRBV20-1 and TRBJ2-1; TRBD1 might be the D (6 bases). This CDR3 comprises 17 residues. Trimming left V 0 bases short and J 1 base short, with 16 bases between. The germline V gene has CDR1 DFQATT and CDR2 SNEGSKA (reference sequence). The CDR3 loop reads CSARDPGTTGSYNEQFF. In nucleotides, the CDR3 is TGCAGTGCTAGAGATCCTGGGACAACAGGTTCCTACAATGAGCAGTTCTTC.

The rearrangement uses TRBV4-2 and TRBJ2-7, with D unresolved. Germline assignment: CDR1 LGHNA and CDR2 YNFKEQ. The CDR3 length is 14 residues. The ends were cut back, 1 base at V and 3 bases at J, with 10 bases in the middle. CDR3 in DNA: TGTGCCAGCAGCCAAGTTTCCGGCAGCTACGAGCAGTACTTC. It codes for CASSQVSGSYEQYF.

This clonotype appeared a few times. The J gene is TRBJ2-7, the V gene TRBV7-2; D is possibly TRBD1 (6 bases). Germline-derived CDR1 and CDR2 are SGHTA and FQGNSA. V was cut by 1 base and J by 4 bases, with 11 bases left in between. The CDR3 extends over 14 amino acids. CDR3 coding DNA: TGTGCCAGCAGCTTAGGGGGGCATAAATACGAGCAGTACTTC. This translates into CASSLGGHKYEQYF.

This clonotype has ten or more counts. The J gene is TRBJ2-5, the V gene TRBV11-2; D not resolved. This CDR3 contains 17 residues. V was shortened by 2 bases and J by 3 bases, with 19 bases between the two germline ends. Germline CDR1 reads SGHAT; CDR2 reads FQNNGV. The CDR3 bases are TGTGCCAGCAGCTTATCCCCCGGTGTTTGGGGTAAAGAGACCCAGTACTTC. It specifies CASSLSPGVWGKETQYF.

This clonotype has only a few counts. The chain joins TRBV7-9 to TRBJ2-7; weak D call: TRBD1 (6 bases). The length of the CDR3 is 13 residues. Germline V gives CDR1 SEHNR, CDR2 FQNEAQ (reference sequence). Trimming removed 3 bases at V and 4 bases at J, with 10 bases between. This CDR3 reads CASSFQGRYEQYF. CDR3 coding DNA: TGTGCCAGCAGCTTCCAGGGGCGGTACGAGCAGTACTTC.

This clonotype was detected many times. The CDR3 spells CSAPGQGRVGYTF. In nucleotides, the CDR3 is TGCAGTGCTCCGGGACAGGGAAGAGTAGGCTACACCTTC. The chain recombines TRBV20-1 with TRBJ1-2, with 9 bases matching TRBD1. Looked up from germline, CDR1 is DFQATT and CDR2 is SNEGSKA (reference sequence). The CDR3 extends over 13 amino acids. The junction had 9 bases not matched to a gene; V was cut back by 5 bases and J by 8 bases.

This clonotype has only a few counts. The rearrangement uses TRBV5-1 and TRBJ2-7; 7 bases agree with TRBD1. Trimming removed 6 bases from V and 1 base from J; junction bases left unmatched: 10. The CDR3 runs 15 residues. Per germline, CDR1 SGHRS and CDR2 YFSETQ. The CDR3 bases are TGCGCCAGCAAGAATGGACAGGAGATTTCCTACGAGCAGTACTTC. Amino acids: CASKNGQEISYEQYF. The entire variable domain, with the rest obtained from reference TRBV5-1 and TRBJ2-7, is as follows: KAGVTQTPRYLIKTRGQQVTLSCSPISGHRSVSWYQQTPGQGLQFLFEYFSETQRNKGNFPGRFSGRQFSNSRSEMNVSTLELGDSALYLCASKNGQEISYEQYFGPGTRLTVT.

At least ten counts were recorded for this clonotype. The chain joins TRBV2 to TRBJ2-1, with 8 bases fitting TRBD2. Per the germline V gene, CDR1 is SNHLY and CDR2 is FYNNEI. Trimming at V came to 6 bases and at J to 6 bases, leaving 13 bases not matched to a gene. This CDR3 is 16 amino acids long. CDR3 DNA: TGTGCCAGCAGACACCAAGCAGCGGGAGAAGTCAATGAGCAGTTCTTC. It is translated as CASRHQAAGEVNEQFF.

This clonotype has ten or more counts. The rearrangement uses TRBV29-1 and TRBJ2-3, with D unresolved. Trimming left V 3 bases short and J 5 bases short, with 12 bases between. The germline gives CDR1 SQVTM, CDR2 ANQGSEA. The CDR3 has 13 residues. The CDR3 DNA follows: TGCAGCGTTGATAAATCGTCGGGAGATACGCAGTATTTT. Amino acid sequence: CSVDKSSGDTQYF.

This clonotype came up a few times. CDR3 DNA sequence: TGTGCCAGCAGCCCCGGGGACTGGATCCAAGAGACCCAGTACTTC. It specifies CASSPGDWIQETQYF. The chain carries TRBV5-5 and TRBJ2-5, with a possible D match to TRBD2 (6 bases). This CDR3 spans 15 amino acids. V lost 4 bases and J lost 1, with 14 bases in between. Per germline, CDR1 SGHKS and CDR2 YYEKEE (reference sequence).

Only a few counts were recorded for this clonotype. The J gene is TRBJ2-1, the V gene TRBV30, with 11 bases aligning to TRBD2. In germline, CDR1 is GTSNPN, CDR2 SVGIG (reference sequence). The CDR3 is 15 residues long. The V segment lost 0 bases and the J segment 6 bases; nucleotides outside the gene matches: 4. The DNA for the CDR3 is TGTGCCTGGAGTGTACTAGCGGGAGCCTTCAATGAGCAGTTCTTC. Its protein product is CAWSVLAGAFNEQFF.

There are many counts of this clonotype. The chain's CDR3 is CASSQAIRRGWNTGELFF. CDR3 in DNA: TGCGCCAGCAGCCAAGCTATACGTCGGGGGTGGAACACCGGGGAGCTGTTTTTT. The rearrangement uses TRBV4-3 and TRBJ2-2, with D perhaps matching TRBD2 (6 bases). The germline CDR1 and CDR2 sequences are LGHNA and YSLEER. V dropped 1 base and J dropped 1 base, with 16 bases sitting between them. This CDR3 comprises 18 residues.

This clonotype was counted between two and nine times. This chain uses TRBV6-1 with TRBJ2-1, with 7 bases aligning to TRBD2. Germline V gene data show CDR1 as MNHNS and CDR2 as SASEGT. This CDR3 is 14 amino acids long. J was trimmed by 8 bases and V by 7 bases; bases with no gene match: 11. As DNA, the CDR3 is TGTGCCAGCACCCGAGCGGGGCTGTCACATGAGCAGTTCTTC. Residues: CASTRAGLSHEQFF.

The chain combines TRBV4-1 with TRBJ2-7; TRBD1 aligns across 8 bases. Germline V gene sequence: CDR1 MGHRA, CDR2 YSYEKL. The CDR3 contains 14 residues. The trim removed 4 bases at V and 4 bases at J, leaving 6 bases unmatched. The CDR3 DNA sequence: TGCGCCAGCAGCCCCGGACAGGGTTGGTACGAGCAGTACTTC. This sequence encodes CASSPGQGWYEQYF.

This clonotype was detected many times. In DNA, the CDR3 is TGCAGCGTTCTGACTAGTTATGAGCAGTTCTTC. Protein: CSVLTSYEQFF. The chain uses TRBV29-1 and TRBJ2-1, with D possibly TRBD2 on 6 matching bases. Germline CDR1 SQVTM, CDR2 ANQGSEA. Trimming removed 5 bases at V and 8 bases at J, with 10 bases between. The CDR3 extends over 11 amino acids.

This clonotype has more than one count but fewer than ten. This chain joins TRBV12-3 or TRBV12-4 and TRBJ1-4, with TRBD1 matching 9 bases. The CDR3 covers 13 residues. The J segment lost 6 bases and the V segment lost 6 bases, leaving 2 bases of the junction unmatched. CDR3: CASRTGGYEKLFF. The DNA for the CDR3 is TGTGCCAGCAGGACAGGGGGGTATGAAAAACTGTTTTTT.

This clonotype has a count of ten or more. The chain joins TRBV4-2 to TRBJ1-6; no firm D call. Germline V lookup: CDR1 LGHNA, CDR2 YNFKEQ. The CDR3 spans 13 residues. Trimming cost V 4 bases and J 5 bases, with 6 bases left between them. The CDR3 DNA reads TGTGCCAGCAGCCCGACAAATAATTCACCCCTCCACTTT. This translates into CASSPTNNSPLHF.

This clonotype has a count of ten or more. The chain couples TRBV20-1 to TRBJ2-5; D not resolved. CDR3 length: 14 residues. The germline gives CDR1 DFQATT, CDR2 SNEGSKA (reference sequence). V was shortened by 4 bases and J by 1 base, with 13 bases between the two germline ends. Here the CDR3 reads CSATAHYSQETQYF. The DNA for the CDR3 is TGCAGTGCTACGGCCCATTATAGCCAAGAGACCCAGTACTTC.

This clonotype was counted many times. The chain is built from TRBV24-1 and TRBJ2-3; 10 bases align to TRBD1. The CDR3 is made up of 15 amino acids. Germline CDR1 is KGHDR and CDR2 is SFDVKD. The trim removed 4 bases at V and 3 bases at J, leaving 3 bases unmatched. CDR3 sequence: CATSEPGQGTDTQYF. CDR3 DNA: TGTGCCACCAGTGAACCGGGACAGGGGACAGATACGCAGTATTTT.

Worth noting for this clonotype: A read error may produce the germline difference seen at one junction end. The chain combines TRBV7-7 with TRBJ2-1; TRBD2 is a possible D gene (6 bases). The CDR3 loop spans 14 amino acids. Germline CDR1 reads SSHAT; CDR2 reads FNYEAQ (reference sequence). CDR3 nucleotides: TGTGCTAGCAGCTTAATAGCGGAAGACAATGAGCAGTTCTTC. This codes for CASSLIAEDNEQFF.

This clonotype showed up just a few times. The chain employs TRBV3-1 and TRBJ2-5; unclear D gene. This CDR3 has 10 residues. V was clipped by 10 bases and J by 2 bases, with 5 bases between them. CDR1 is LGHDT, CDR2 YNNKEL, per germline (reference sequence). The CDR3 nucleotides read TGTGCCACCTTTCAAGAGACCCAGTACTTC. It specifies CATFQETQYF.